This entry lists 23 T cell receptor beta chains sequenced from one sample in a study of T-cell reconstitution after alpha-beta-depleted transplantation in children. TCRbeta library preparation incorporated unique molecular identifiers. From the PCR reads, TCRdb called clonotypes with MiXCR, one entry per CDR3 protein. The sample shows roughly 98,000 distinct CDR3 sequences, around a sixth of them seen only once. Material: PBMCs, mostly from graft donor cells, obtained 180 days after TCRalphabeta/CD19-depleted stem cell transplant. Source of these receptors: a male patient between 2 and 15 years old who had a stem cell transplant for acute lymphoblastic leukemia, so the T cells may come from the graft donor.

V gene TRBV5-1 combines with J gene TRBJ1-1; the match to TRBD1 covers 9 bases. Germline V gives CDR1 SGHRS, CDR2 YFSETQ. The CDR3 consists of 16 residues. V dropped 0 bases and J dropped 4; count of bases not matched to a gene: 7. The CDR3 DNA reads as TGCGCCAGCAGCTTGGGAAGGGACAGGGTCCCCACTGAAGCTTTCTTT. Translation gives CASSLGRDRVPTEAFF.

The J gene is TRBJ2-1, the V gene TRBV5-5, with TRBD2 matching 12 bases. The V segment lost 3 bases and the J segment 6 bases; nucleotides outside the gene matches: 13. Germline lookup yields CDR1 SGHKS and CDR2 YYEKEE (reference sequence). The CDR3 totals 18 residues. The CDR3 sequence is CASSWWLAGGPGSNEQFF. In DNA, the CDR3 is TGTGCCAGCAGCTGGTGGCTAGCGGGGGGGCCGGGGTCCAATGAGCAGTTCTTC.

The chain employs TRBV20-1 and TRBJ1-4, with D perhaps TRBD1 (5 bases). The germline gives CDR1 DFQATT, CDR2 SNEGSKA (reference sequence). Trimming removed 5 bases at V and 0 bases at J, with 13 bases between. The CDR3 sequence is 15 residues long. CDR3 nucleotides: TGCAGTGCTGGTGGGACTGGCGCAACTAATGAAAAACTGTTTTTT. Protein: CSAGGTGATNEKLFF.

The V call is TRBV3-1, the J call TRBJ2-2, with TRBD2 matching over 14 bases. CDR1 LGHDT and CDR2 YNNKEL come from the germline V gene (reference sequence). This CDR3 is 19 amino acids long. V gave up 6 bases and J gave up 0 bases; unmatched junction bases: 9. The CDR3 spells CASRPRLAGGFANTGELFF. The CDR3 DNA is TGTGCCAGCAGACCTAGACTAGCGGGGGGGTTCGCGAACACCGGGGAGCTGTTTTTT. Based on the CDR3 plus reference TRBV3-1 and TRBJ2-2, the full variable domain is DTAVSQTPKYLVTQMGNDKSIKCEQNLGHDTMYWYKQDSKKFLKIMFSYNNKELIINETVPNRFSPKSPDKAHLNLHINSLELGDSAVYFCASRPRLAGGFANTGELFFGEGSRLTVL.

V and J are TRBV12-3 or TRBV12-4 and TRBJ2-1; D assignment may be TRBD1 or TRBD2 (6 bases each). Between the trimmed V and J ends, which lost 4 bases and 6 bases, there was a span of 22 bases. The CDR3 is made up of 17 amino acids. Here the CDR3 reads CASSSPPTNGGGNEQFF. The CDR3 DNA reads as TGTGCCAGCAGTTCCCCCCCTACCAATGGAGGGGGCAATGAGCAGTTCTTC.

The V call is TRBV18, the J call TRBJ1-3; D might be TRBD1 (5 bases). V was trimmed by 3 bases and J by 2 bases, leaving 14 bases between them. Germline V gene lookup returns CDR1 KGHSH and CDR2 LQKENI. The CDR3 contains 16 residues. The CDR3 nucleotides read TGTGCCAGCTCACCCCAAGGGACCCGAACTGGAAACACCATATATTTT. Encoded protein: CASSPQGTRTGNTIYF.

The gene calls are TRBV27 and TRBJ1-1; no definite D call. In germline, CDR1 is MNHEY, CDR2 SMNVEV (reference sequence). Trimming removed 3 bases from V and 1 base from J, with 12 bases in between. This CDR3 spans 15 amino acids. The CDR3 protein is CASSFDYRKNTEAFF. In nucleotides, the CDR3 is TGTGCCAGCAGTTTTGATTACCGGAAGAACACTGAAGCTTTCTTT.

The chain carries TRBV11-2 and TRBJ1-1, with D possibly being TRBD1 (6 bases). Trimming stripped 4 bases from V and 1 base from J, with 13 bases between. The CDR3 loop spans 15 amino acids. The germline V gene has CDR1 SGHAT and CDR2 FQNNGV. CDR3 nucleotide sequence: TGTGCCAGCAGCTCGATAGACAGGAAGAACACTGAAGCTTTCTTT. Translating gives CASSSIDRKNTEAFF.

CDR3 nucleotides: TGCGCCAGCAAACCGGGACAGCGAATGAACACTGAAGCTTTCTTT. Protein: CASKPGQRMNTEAFF. The chain combines TRBV10-2 with TRBJ1-1; 7 nucleotides agree with TRBD1. The germline gives CDR1 WSHSY, CDR2 SAAADI. V gave up 7 bases and J gave up 0 bases; unmatched junction bases: 8. The CDR3 totals 15 residues.

In this sample, this clonotype turned up many times. The gene calls are TRBV5-6 and TRBJ1-5; tentatively, D is TRBD1 (6 bases). V was trimmed by 4 bases and J by 3 bases, leaving 17 bases between them. Per germline, CDR1 SGHDT and CDR2 YYEEEE. The CDR3 contains 16 residues. The CDR3 protein is CASSLGGNRVNQPQHF. The DNA of the CDR3 is TGTGCCAGCAGCCTGGGGGGTAACAGGGTCAATCAGCCCCAGCATTTT.

The gene calls are TRBV14 and TRBJ2-7; 12 bases agree with TRBD1. This CDR3 contains 15 residues. Germline V gives CDR1 SGHDN, CDR2 FVKESK. The trim removed 4 bases at V and 9 bases at J, leaving 10 bases unmatched. Written as DNA, the CDR3 is TGTGCCAGCAGCCCTTTTATGGGACAGGGGGCGGTGCAGTACTTC. It encodes CASSPFMGQGAVQYF.

This clonotype was observed a handful of times. The rearrangement joins TRBV5-1 to TRBJ1-1; TRBD1 agrees at 11 bases. Germline CDR1 SGHRS, CDR2 YFSETQ. V shed 4 bases, J shed 6 bases, and the junction held 2 bases outside the gene matches. This CDR3 comprises 13 residues. CDR3 region: CASSRTGGPEAFF. The DNA for the CDR3 is TGCGCCAGCAGCAGGACAGGGGGCCCTGAAGCTTTCTTT.

This clonotype was observed a few times. J is TRBJ1-5 and V is TRBV6-5; TRBD1 aligns across 7 bases. After removal of 6 bases from V and 3 bases from J, the junction contained 8 bases not matched to a gene. The CDR3 loop spans 15 amino acids. The V gene's germline CDR1 is MNHEY and CDR2 SVGAGI. The CDR3 region has the DNA TGTGCCAGCAGACAACGGACAGGCGTCAATCAGCCCCAGCATTTT. Translation: CASRQRTGVNQPQHF.

This clonotype was recorded a few times. V and J are TRBV12-3 or TRBV12-4 and TRBJ1-3; perhaps TRBD1 as D (6 bases). The V end was cut by 5 bases, the J end by 0 bases, with 17 bases between. The CDR3 sequence is 17 residues long. CDR3 sequence: CASSPLGQTNSGNTIYF. The CDR3 bases are TGTGCCAGCAGTCCACTCGGACAGACAAACTCTGGAAACACCATATATTTT.

This clonotype was counted a few times. Mismatch with germline at one junction end may stem from a read error. This sequence joins TRBV7-2 and TRBJ2-7; D is possibly TRBD1 (6 bases). CDR3 length: 13 residues. Germline loops: CDR1 SGHTA, CDR2 FQGNSA. CDR3 region: CASSFQNREPLNF. The CDR3 nucleotides are TGTGCCAGCAGCTTCCAAAACAGGGAACCTCTGAACTTC.

This clonotype occurred a few times. V gene TRBV7-6 combines with J gene TRBJ2-5, with no clear D. The V gene lost 5 bases and the J gene lost 7 bases, with 8 bases spanning the gap. CDR3 length: 11 amino acids. Germline-derived CDR1 and CDR2 are SGHVS and FNYEAQ. CDR3 nucleotides: TGTGCCAGCAGCCCTGCCGGGACCCAGTACTTC. Translation: CASSPAGTQYF.

The V call is TRBV4-1, the J call TRBJ1-6, with 10 positions matching TRBD1. The V gene's germline CDR1 is MGHRA and CDR2 YSYEKL. After removal of 0 bases from V and 7 bases from J, the junction contained 9 bases not matched to a gene. This CDR3 comprises 18 residues. CDR3 coding DNA: TGCGCCAGCAGCCAAGATCAAATGGTGACAGGGGGCAATTCACCCCTCCACTTT. Its translation is CASSQDQMVTGGNSPLHF.

This clonotype was counted between two and nine times. The chain has TRBV27 and TRBJ2-3; D is ambiguous. CDR3 size: 17 residues. V lost 3 bases and J 4 bases, leaving 20 bases between the germline ends. In germline, CDR1 is MNHEY, CDR2 SMNVEV (reference sequence). CDR3 region: CASSFLIMRGRSDTQYF. DNA for the CDR3: TGTGCCAGCAGTTTCCTCATAATGCGAGGAAGGTCAGATACGCAGTATTTT.

The J gene is TRBJ1-2, the V gene TRBV3-1, with a weak D call TRBD1 (6 bases). Germline V CDR1 and CDR2: LGHDT, YNNKEL (reference sequence). The CDR3 has 13 residues. V was trimmed by 1 base and J by 7 bases, leaving 10 bases between them. CDR3 in amino acids: CASSQGRDTGYTF. CDR3 bases: TGTGCCAGCAGCCAAGGCCGGGACACTGGCTACACCTTC.

This clonotype was picked up a small number of times. The chain joins TRBV4-1 to TRBJ1-1; no definite D call. V dropped 4 bases and J dropped 1 base, with 13 bases sitting between them. The CDR3 spans 15 residues. CDR1 MGHRA and CDR2 YSYEKL come from the germline V gene. CDR3 in amino acids: CASSLGPSQNTEAFF. The CDR3 DNA follows: TGCGCCAGCAGCCTAGGACCTAGCCAGAACACTGAAGCTTTCTTT.

The rearrangement joins TRBV7-2 to TRBJ2-5; 9 bases fit TRBD1. The germline gives CDR1 SGHTA, CDR2 FQGNSA. The CDR3 is 15 residues long. Trimming at V came to 3 bases and at J to 3 bases, leaving 5 bases not matched to a gene. The CDR3 coding sequence is TGTGCCAGCAGCTTTAGGGGGGACAGGGAAGAGACCCAGTACTTC. Protein sequence: CASSFRGDREETQYF.

In its sample, this clonotype was seen a few times. This sequence joins TRBV7-9 and TRBJ1-2; D uncertain. The ends were cut back, 3 bases at V and 10 bases at J, with 9 bases in the middle. The V gene's germline CDR1 is SEHNR and CDR2 FQNEAQ (reference sequence). This CDR3 region has 11 residues. CDR3 protein: CASSLGLDYTF. The DNA of the CDR3 is TGTGCCAGCAGCTTGGGATTGGACTACACCTTC.

This clonotype was seen repeatedly, ten times or more. This rearrangement joins TRBV10-2 to TRBJ2-7; TRBD1 might be the D (5 bases). Deletions cut 4 bases from V and 3 bases from J, with 7 bases between. CDR3 length equals 12 residues. Germline CDR1 WSHSY, CDR2 SAAADI. The CDR3 spells CASSATVYEQYF. The CDR3 bases are TGCGCCAGCAGTGCGACAGTCTACGAGCAGTACTTC.